This record concerns one T cell receptor beta chain sequence. The data are from a study of blood T cell repertoires in COVID-19. Method: immunoSEQ multiplex PCR; TCRdb's copy keeps in-frame clones and lacks some. The sample yields 240,000 or so clones, approximately 82% seen once. Germline assignment: CDR1 MDHEN and CDR2 SYDVKM. The V segment lost 6 bases and the J segment 3 bases; nucleotides outside the gene matches: 7. The CDR3 has 14 amino acids. The sequence came from a woman older than 75 with acute or convalescent COVID-19. V and J are TRBV28 and TRBJ2-7; 8 bases fit TRBD2. The sequencing input was peripheral blood. This chain's CDR3 is CASRKSGSLYEQYF. The CDR3 nucleotides are TGTGCCAGCAGGAAAAGCGGGAGTCTCTACGAGCAGTACTTC.